Below are 14 T cell receptor beta chains sequenced from a single sample in a study of T cells in localized non-small cell lung cancer. The data were produced by immunoSEQ multiplex PCR, yet TCRdb's version contains in-frame clones alone and is incomplete. The sample holds 75,000 to 90,000 clones, 70% to 90% seen once. The sequenced sample was peripheral blood, obtained before any cancer treatment. The receptors were gathered from a man between 40 and 70 years old with stage I lung adenocarcinoma.

The chain is built from TRBV20-1 and TRBJ2-7; D call uncertain. There are 11 residues in the CDR3. In germline, CDR1 is DFQATT, CDR2 SNEGSKA (reference sequence). Trimming took 0 bases from V and 1 from J, leaving 1 base between them. This chain's CDR3 is CSARDSYEQYF. The CDR3, as DNA: TGCAGTGCTAGAGATTCCTACGAGCAGTACTTC.

The chain uses TRBV2 and TRBJ2-7; TRBD1 matches 10 bases. Losses at the gene ends were 6 bases for V and 2 bases for J; bases not matched to a gene: 1. The CDR3 has 13 amino acids. Germline V gives CDR1 SNHLY, CDR2 FYNNEI. The CDR3, as DNA: TGTGCCAGCAGGACAGGGGGCCCCTACGAGCAGTACTTC. It yields the protein CASRTGGPYEQYF.

The chain has TRBV2 and TRBJ1-1, with D perhaps TRBD1 (6 bases). V lost 7 bases and J lost 5, with 17 bases in between. Germline V CDR1 and CDR2: SNHLY, FYNNEI. This CDR3 contains 14 residues. CDR3 amino acids: CASTPWGANTEAFF. The CDR3 region has the DNA TGTGCCAGCACTCCGTGGGGGGCAAATACTGAAGCTTTCTTT.

The rearrangement uses TRBV4-2 and TRBJ2-1; either TRBD1 or TRBD2 may supply D (5 bases each). Germline CDR1 is LGHNA and CDR2 is YNFKEQ. The CDR3 covers 14 residues. V lost 6 bases and J lost 5, with 14 bases in between. Written as DNA, the CDR3 is TGTGCCAGCAGACCTCAGGGACGGAACAATGAGCAGTTCTTC. Translation gives CASRPQGRNNEQFF.

The chain recombines TRBV14 with TRBJ2-7, with D possibly being TRBD2 (5 bases). This CDR3 comprises 17 residues. Germline values: CDR1 SGHDN, CDR2 FVKESK. Trimming shortened V by 1 base and J by 2 bases, and 18 bases separated the two germline ends. The CDR3 region is CASSQGFGRARAYEQYF. In DNA form, the CDR3 reads TGTGCCAGCAGCCAAGGGTTTGGGCGGGCCCGAGCCTACGAGCAGTACTTC.

J is TRBJ2-5 and V is TRBV9; D ambiguous. The V gene lost 3 bases and the J gene lost 2 bases, with 17 bases spanning the gap. Per germline, CDR1 SGDLS and CDR2 YYNGEE. This CDR3 contains 16 residues. This CDR3 is CASSAGSTNPQETQYF. Written as DNA, the CDR3 is TGTGCCAGCAGCGCAGGTTCCACCAACCCTCAAGAGACCCAGTACTTC.

This sequence joins TRBV5-6 and TRBJ2-7; D is tentatively TRBD1 or TRBD2 (5 bases each). The germline CDR1 and CDR2 sequences are SGHDT and YYEEEE. CDR3 length: 15 residues. V dropped 4 bases and J dropped 2 bases, with 16 bases sitting between them. CDR3 protein: CASSRRGGLTYEQYF. The CDR3 DNA is TGTGCCAGCAGCCGCCGGGGCGGGTTAACCTACGAGCAGTACTTC. Filled out from reference TRBV5-6 and TRBJ2-7, the complete variable domain reads DAGVTQSPTHLIKTRGQQVTLRCSPKSGHDTVSWYQQALGQGPQFIFQYYEEEERQRGNFPDRFSGHQFPNYSSELNVNALLLGDSALYLCASSRRGGLTYEQYFGPGTRLTVT.

The CDR3 reads CASSSGTVREKLFF. The CDR3 nucleotides read TGTGCCAGTAGTTCCGGGACAGTAAGGGAAAAACTGTTTTTT. V and J are TRBV19 and TRBJ1-4; 7 nucleotides match TRBD1. CDR3 length equals 14 residues. V gave up 5 bases and J gave up 8 bases; unmatched junction bases: 8. The V gene's germline CDR1 is LNHDA and CDR2 SQIVND (reference sequence).

The chain has TRBV30 and TRBJ1-3; 7 positions agree with TRBD1. V trimming: 4 bases; J trimming: 0 bases; junction bases outside the gene matches: 3. CDR3 length equals 14 residues. Germline loops: CDR1 GTSNPN, CDR2 SVGIG (reference sequence). The chain's CDR3 is CAWNRGISGNTIYF. CDR3 nucleotides: TGTGCCTGGAACAGGGGAATCTCTGGAAACACCATATATTTT.

The gene calls are TRBV18 and TRBJ2-7; the D gene could be TRBD1 or TRBD2 (5 bases each). CDR3 length equals 14 residues. V dropped 3 bases and J dropped 3 bases, with 12 bases sitting between them. In germline, CDR1 is KGHSH, CDR2 LQKENI. CDR3 sequence reads: CASSPRQGDYEQYF. The CDR3 bases are TGTGCCAGCTCACCGAGGCAGGGAGACTACGAGCAGTACTTC.

A single count supports this clone. The V call is TRBV2, the J call TRBJ2-3; tentative D call: TRBD1 (6 bases). Germline CDR1 and CDR2: SNHLY and FYNNEI. This CDR3 has 14 amino acids. With 10 bases removed from V and 0 bases from J, the gap between germline ends came to 14 bases. CDR3 nucleotides: TGTGCCACCAGGACAGATACTAGCACAGATACGCAGTATTTT. Encoded protein: CATRTDTSTDTQYF.

This CDR3 reads CASSLGSGGDEQFF. The CDR3, as DNA: TGTGCCAGCAGCTTAGGGTCCGGGGGCGATGAGCAGTTCTTC. The gene calls are TRBV5-4 and TRBJ2-1; D might be TRBD1 or TRBD2, each matching 6 bases. Trimming shortened V by 2 bases and J by 8 bases, and 14 bases separated the two germline ends. The germline V gene encodes CDR1 SGHNT and CDR2 YYREEE (reference sequence). The CDR3 is 14 residues long.

As for this clone: A read error may produce the germline difference seen at one junction end. The chain is built from TRBV7-7 and TRBJ2-5; a possible D gene is TRBD1 (6 bases). This CDR3 has 14 residues. CDR1 is SSHAT, CDR2 FNYEAQ, per germline (reference sequence). CDR3 DNA: TGTGCTAGCAGCCCCCAGACAGGCCAAGAGACCCAGTACTTC. Protein product: CASSPQTGQETQYF.

The rearrangement uses TRBV7-2 and TRBJ1-2; TRBD1 agrees at 7 bases. Germline CDR1 and CDR2: SGHTA and FQGNSA. V shed 5 bases, J shed 10 bases, and the junction held 7 bases outside the gene matches. The length of the CDR3 is 12 residues. The CDR3 region is CASSLGQVDYTF. Here the CDR3 DNA reads TGTGCCAGCAGCCTCGGACAGGTCGACTACACCTTC.